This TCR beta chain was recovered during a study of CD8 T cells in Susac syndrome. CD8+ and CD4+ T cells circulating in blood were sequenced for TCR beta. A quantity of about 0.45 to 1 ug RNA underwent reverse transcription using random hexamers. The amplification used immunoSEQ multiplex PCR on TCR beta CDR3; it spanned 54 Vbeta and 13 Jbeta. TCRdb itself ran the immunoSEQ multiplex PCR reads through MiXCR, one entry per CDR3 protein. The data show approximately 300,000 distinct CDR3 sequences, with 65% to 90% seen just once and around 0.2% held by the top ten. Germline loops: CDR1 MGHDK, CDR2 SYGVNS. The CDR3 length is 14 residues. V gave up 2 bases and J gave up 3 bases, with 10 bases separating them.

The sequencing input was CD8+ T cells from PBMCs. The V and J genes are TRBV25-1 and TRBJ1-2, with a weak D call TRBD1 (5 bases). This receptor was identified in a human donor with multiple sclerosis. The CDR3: CASSESPGDYGYTF. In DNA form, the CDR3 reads TGTGCCAGCAGTGAAAGCCCGGGGGACTATGGCTACACCTTC.